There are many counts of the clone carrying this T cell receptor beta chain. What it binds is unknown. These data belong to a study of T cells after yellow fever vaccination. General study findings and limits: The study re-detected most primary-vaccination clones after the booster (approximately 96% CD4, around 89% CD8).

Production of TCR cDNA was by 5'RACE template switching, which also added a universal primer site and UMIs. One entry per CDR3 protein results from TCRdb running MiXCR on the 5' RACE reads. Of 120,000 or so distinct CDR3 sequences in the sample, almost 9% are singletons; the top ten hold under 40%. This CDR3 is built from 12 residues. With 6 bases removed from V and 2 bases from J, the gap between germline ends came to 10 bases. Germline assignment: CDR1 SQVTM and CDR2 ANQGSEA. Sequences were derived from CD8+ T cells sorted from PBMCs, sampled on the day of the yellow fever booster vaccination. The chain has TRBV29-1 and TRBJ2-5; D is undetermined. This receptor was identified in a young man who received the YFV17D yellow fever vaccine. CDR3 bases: TGCAGCGTCCGGACGCAACAAGAGACCCAGTACTTC. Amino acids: CSVRTQQETQYF. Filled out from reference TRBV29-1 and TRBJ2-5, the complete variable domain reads SAVISQKPSRDICQRGTSLTIQCQVDSQVTMMFWYRQQPGQSLTLIATANQGSEATYESGFVIDKFPISRPNLTFSTLTVSNMSPEDSSIYLCSVRTQQETQYFGPGTRLLVL.